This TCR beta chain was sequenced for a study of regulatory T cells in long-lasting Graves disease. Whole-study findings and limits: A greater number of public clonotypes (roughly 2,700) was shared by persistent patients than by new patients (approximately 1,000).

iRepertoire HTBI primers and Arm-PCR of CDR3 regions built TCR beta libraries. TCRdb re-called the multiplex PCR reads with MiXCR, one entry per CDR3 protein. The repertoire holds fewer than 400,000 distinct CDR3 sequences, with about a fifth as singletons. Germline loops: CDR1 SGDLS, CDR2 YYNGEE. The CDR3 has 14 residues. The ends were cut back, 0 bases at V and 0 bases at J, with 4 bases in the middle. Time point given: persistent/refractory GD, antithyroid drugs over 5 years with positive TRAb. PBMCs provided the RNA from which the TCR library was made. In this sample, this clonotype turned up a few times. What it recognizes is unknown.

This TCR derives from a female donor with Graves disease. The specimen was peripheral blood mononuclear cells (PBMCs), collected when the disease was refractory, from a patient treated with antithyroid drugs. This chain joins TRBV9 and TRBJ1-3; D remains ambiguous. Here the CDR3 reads CASSVGTSGNTIYF. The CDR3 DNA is TGTGCCAGCAGCGTAGGAACCTCTGGAAACACCATATATTTT. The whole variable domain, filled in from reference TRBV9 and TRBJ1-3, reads DSGVTQTPKHLITATGQRVTLRCSPRSGDLSVYWYQQSLDQGLQFLIQYYNGEERAKGNILERFSAQQFPDLHSELNLSSLELGDSALYFCASSVGTSGNTIYFGEGSWLTVV.